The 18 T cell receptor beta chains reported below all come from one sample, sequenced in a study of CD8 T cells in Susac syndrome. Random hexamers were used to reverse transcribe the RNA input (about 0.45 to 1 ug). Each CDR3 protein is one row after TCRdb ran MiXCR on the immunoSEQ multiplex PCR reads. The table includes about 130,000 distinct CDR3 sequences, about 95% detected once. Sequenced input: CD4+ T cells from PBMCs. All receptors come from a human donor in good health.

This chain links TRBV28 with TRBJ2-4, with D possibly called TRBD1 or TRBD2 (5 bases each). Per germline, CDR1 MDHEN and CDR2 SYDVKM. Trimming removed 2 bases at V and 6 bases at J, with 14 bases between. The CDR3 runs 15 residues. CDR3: CASSLGTILGNIQYF. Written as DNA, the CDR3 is TGTGCCAGCAGTTTAGGGACGATCCTGGGAAACATTCAGTACTTC.

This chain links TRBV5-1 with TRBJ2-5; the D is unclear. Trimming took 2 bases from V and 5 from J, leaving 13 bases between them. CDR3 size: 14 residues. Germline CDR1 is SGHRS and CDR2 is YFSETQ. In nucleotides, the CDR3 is TGCGCCAGCAGCTTACCCGAAGGTTTCGAGACCCAGTACTTC. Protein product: CASSLPEGFETQYF.

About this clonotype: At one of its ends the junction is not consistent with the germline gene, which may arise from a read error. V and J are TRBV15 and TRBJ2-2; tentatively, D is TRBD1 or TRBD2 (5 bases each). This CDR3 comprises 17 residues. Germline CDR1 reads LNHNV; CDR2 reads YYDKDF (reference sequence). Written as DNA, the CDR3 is TGTGCCACCAGCAGAACAGACAGAGCCTCGAACACCGGGGAGCTGCCTTTT. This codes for CATSRTDRASNTGELPF.

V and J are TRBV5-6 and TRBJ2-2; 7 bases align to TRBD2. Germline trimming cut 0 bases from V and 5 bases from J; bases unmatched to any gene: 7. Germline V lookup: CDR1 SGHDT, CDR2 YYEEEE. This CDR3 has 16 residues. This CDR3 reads CASSLAGTTITGELFF. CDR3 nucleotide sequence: TGTGCCAGCAGCTTGGCCGGGACTACCATTACCGGGGAGCTGTTTTTT.

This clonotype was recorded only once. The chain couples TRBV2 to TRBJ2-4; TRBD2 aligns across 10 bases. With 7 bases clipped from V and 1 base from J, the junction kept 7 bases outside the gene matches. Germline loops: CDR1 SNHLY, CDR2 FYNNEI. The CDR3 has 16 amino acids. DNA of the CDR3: TGTGCCAGCAAAAGCGGGAGGGCCTCGGCCAAAAACATTCAGTACTTC. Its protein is CASKSGRASAKNIQYF.

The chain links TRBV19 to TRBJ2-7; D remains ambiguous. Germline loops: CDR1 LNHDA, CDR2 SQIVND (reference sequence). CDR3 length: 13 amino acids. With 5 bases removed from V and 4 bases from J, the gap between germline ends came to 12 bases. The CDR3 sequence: CASSFDGRYEQYF. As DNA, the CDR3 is TGTGCCAGTAGTTTCGACGGAAGATACGAGCAGTACTTC.

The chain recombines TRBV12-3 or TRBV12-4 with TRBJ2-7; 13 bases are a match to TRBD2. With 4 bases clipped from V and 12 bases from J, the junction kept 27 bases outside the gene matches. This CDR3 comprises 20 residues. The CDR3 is CASSSRIRTGETSGRREAYF. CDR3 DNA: TGTGCCAGCAGTTCCCGCATTCGGACAGGCGAGACTAGCGGGAGGCGAGAGGCGTACTTC.

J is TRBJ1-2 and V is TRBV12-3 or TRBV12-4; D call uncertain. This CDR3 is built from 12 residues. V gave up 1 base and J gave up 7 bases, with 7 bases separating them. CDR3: CASSLEGSGYTF. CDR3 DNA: TGTGCCAGCAGTTTAGAAGGGAGTGGCTACACCTTC.

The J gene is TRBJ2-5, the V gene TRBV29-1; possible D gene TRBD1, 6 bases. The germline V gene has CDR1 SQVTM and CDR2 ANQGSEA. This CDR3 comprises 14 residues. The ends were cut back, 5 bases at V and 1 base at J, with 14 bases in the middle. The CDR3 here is CSVKQGSGQETQYF. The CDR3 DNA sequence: TGCAGCGTTAAACAGGGCTCGGGCCAAGAGACCCAGTACTTC.

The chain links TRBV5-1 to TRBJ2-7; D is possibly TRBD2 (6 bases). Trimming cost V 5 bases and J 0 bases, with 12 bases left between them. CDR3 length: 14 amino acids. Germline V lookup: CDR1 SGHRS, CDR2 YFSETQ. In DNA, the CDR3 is TGCGCCAGCAGTCCGGGGGATCCCTCCTACGAGCAGTACTTC. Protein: CASSPGDPSYEQYF. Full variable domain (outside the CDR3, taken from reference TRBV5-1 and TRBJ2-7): KAGVTQTPRYLIKTRGQQVTLSCSPISGHRSVSWYQQTPGQGLQFLFEYFSETQRNKGNFPGRFSGRQFSNSRSEMNVSTLELGDSALYLCASSPGDPSYEQYFGPGTRLTVT.

In nucleotides, the CDR3 is TGTGCCAGCACGGAGGGTAATCCCCCTCAATCCTACAATGAGCAGTTCTTC. It translates to CASTEGNPPQSYNEQFF. The chain employs TRBV2 and TRBJ2-1; D might be TRBD2 (6 bases). The CDR3 spans 17 residues. Germline V CDR1 and CDR2: SNHLY, FYNNEI. V was cut by 7 bases and J by 1 base, with 20 bases left in between.

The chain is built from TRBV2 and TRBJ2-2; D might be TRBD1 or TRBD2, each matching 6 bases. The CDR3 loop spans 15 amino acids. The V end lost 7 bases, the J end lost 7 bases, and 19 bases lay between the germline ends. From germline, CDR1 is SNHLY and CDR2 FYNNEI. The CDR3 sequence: CASTLSVGGIGELFF. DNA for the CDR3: TGTGCCAGCACTCTGTCAGTGGGGGGCATCGGGGAGCTGTTTTTT. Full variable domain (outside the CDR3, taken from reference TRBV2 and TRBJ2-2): EPEVTQTPSHQVTQMGQEVILRCVPISNHLYFYWYRQILGQKVEFLVSFYNNEISEKSEIFDDQFSVERPDGSNFTLKIRSTKLEDSAMYFCASTLSVGGIGELFFGEGSRLTVL.

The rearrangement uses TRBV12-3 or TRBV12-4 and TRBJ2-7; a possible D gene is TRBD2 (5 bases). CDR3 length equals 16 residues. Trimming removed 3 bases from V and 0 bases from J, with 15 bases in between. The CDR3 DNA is TGTGCCAGCAGTTTCGGGGTCGGCCTCATCTCCTACGAGCAGTACTTC. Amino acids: CASSFGVGLISYEQYF.

The CDR3 spells CASSSFRRTGAPYEQYF. The CDR3 DNA reads TGTGCCAGTAGTTCCTTTCGGAGGACGGGAGCCCCTTACGAGCAGTACTTC. The chain recombines TRBV19 with TRBJ2-7, with D possibly matching TRBD2 (6 bases). Germline CDR1 and CDR2: LNHDA and SQIVND (reference sequence). V was pared by 5 bases and J by 4 bases, with 24 bases between. CDR3 length equals 17 residues.

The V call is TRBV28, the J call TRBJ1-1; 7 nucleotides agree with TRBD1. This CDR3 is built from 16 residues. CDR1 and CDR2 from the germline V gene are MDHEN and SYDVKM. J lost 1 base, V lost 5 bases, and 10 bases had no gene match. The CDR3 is CASSPLGQPKNTEAFF. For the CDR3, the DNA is TGTGCCAGCAGTCCGCTGGGACAGCCTAAGAACACTGAAGCTTTCTTT.

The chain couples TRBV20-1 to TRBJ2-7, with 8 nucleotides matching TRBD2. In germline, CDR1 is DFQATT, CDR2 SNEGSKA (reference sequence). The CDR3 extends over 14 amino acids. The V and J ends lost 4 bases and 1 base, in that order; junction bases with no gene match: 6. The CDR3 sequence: CSANLAGKSYEQYF. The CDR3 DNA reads TGCAGTGCTAATCTAGCGGGCAAATCCTACGAGCAGTACTTC.

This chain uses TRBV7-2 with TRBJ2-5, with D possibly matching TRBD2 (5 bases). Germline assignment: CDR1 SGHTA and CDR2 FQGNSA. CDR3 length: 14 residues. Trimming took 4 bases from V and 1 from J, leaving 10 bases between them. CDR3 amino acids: CASSYGVFQETQYF. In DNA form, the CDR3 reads TGTGCCAGCAGCTACGGGGTATTCCAAGAGACCCAGTACTTC.

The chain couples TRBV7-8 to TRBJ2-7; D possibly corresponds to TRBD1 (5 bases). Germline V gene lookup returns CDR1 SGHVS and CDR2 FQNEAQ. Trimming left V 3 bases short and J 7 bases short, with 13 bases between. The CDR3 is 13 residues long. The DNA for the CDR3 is TGTGCCAGCAGCTTTCAGGGTCCGGGTGAGCAGTACTTC. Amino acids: CASSFQGPGEQYF.